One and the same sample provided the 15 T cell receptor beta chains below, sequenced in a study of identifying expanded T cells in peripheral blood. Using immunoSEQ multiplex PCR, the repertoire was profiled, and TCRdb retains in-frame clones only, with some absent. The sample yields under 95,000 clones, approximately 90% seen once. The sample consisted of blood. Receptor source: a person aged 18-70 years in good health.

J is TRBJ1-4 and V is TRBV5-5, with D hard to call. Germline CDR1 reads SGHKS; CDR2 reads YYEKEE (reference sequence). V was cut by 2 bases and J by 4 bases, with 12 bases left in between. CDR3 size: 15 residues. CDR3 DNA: TGTGCCAGCAGCTTTATGAGTTTAAGTAATGAAAAACTGTTTTTT. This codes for CASSFMSLSNEKLFF.

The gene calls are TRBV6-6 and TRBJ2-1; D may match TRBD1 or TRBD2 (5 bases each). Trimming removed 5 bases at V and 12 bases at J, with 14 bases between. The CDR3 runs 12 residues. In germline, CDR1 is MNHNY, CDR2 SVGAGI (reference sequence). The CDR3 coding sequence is TGTGCCAGCAGTGACAGAGGGTGGTCGCAGTTCTTC. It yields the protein CASSDRGWSQFF.

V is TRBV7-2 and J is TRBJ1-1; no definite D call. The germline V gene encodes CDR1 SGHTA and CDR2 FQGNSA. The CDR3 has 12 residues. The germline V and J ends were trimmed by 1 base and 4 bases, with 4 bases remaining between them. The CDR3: CASSLVSTEAFF. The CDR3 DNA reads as TGTGCCAGCAGCTTAGTATCCACTGAAGCTTTCTTT.

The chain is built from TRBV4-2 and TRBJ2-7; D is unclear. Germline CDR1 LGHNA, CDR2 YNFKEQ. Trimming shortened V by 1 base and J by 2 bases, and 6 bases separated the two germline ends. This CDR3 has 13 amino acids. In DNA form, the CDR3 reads TGTGCCAGCAGCCAAGGCCGTACCTACGAGCAGTACTTC. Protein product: CASSQGRTYEQYF.

The CDR3 DNA sequence: TGTGCCAGCTCCTACTCGGCGGCTAATGAAAAACTGTTTTTT. It codes for CASSYSAANEKLFF. The rearrangement uses TRBV4-2 and TRBJ1-4; D remains unclear. The germline V gene has CDR1 LGHNA and CDR2 YNFKEQ. The V gene lost 8 bases and the J gene lost 3 bases, with 13 bases spanning the gap. The CDR3 consists of 14 residues.

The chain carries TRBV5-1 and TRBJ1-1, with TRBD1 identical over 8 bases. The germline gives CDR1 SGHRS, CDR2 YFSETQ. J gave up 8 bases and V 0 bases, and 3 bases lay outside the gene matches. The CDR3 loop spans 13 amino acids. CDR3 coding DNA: TGCGCCAGCAGCTTGGCAGGGGGCAAAGAAGCTTTCTTT. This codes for CASSLAGGKEAFF.

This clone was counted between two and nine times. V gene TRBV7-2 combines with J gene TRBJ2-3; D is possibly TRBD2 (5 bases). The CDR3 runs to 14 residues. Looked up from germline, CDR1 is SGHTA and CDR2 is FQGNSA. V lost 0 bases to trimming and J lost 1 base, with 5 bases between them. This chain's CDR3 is CASSLASGTDTQYF. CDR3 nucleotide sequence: TGTGCCAGCAGCTTAGCTAGCGGCACAGATACGCAGTATTTT.

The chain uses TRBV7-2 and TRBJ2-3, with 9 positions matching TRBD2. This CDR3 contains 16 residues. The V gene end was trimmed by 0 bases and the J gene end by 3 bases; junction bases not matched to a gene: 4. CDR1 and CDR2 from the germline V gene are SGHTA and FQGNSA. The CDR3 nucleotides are TGTGCCAGCAGCTTAGCTGGGACTAGCTCGACAGATACGCAGTATTTT. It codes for CASSLAGTSSTDTQYF.

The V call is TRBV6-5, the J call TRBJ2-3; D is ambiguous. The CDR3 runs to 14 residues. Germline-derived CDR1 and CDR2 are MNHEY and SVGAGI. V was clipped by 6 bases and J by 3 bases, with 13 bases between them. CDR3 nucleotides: TGTGCCAGCAGAGCCCTACCATCAACAGATACGCAGTATTTT. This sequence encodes CASRALPSTDTQYF.

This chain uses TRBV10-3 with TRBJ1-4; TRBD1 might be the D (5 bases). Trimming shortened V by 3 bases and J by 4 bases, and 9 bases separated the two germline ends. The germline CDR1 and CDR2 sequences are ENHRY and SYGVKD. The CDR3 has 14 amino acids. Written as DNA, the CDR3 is TGTGCCATCAGTGACAGGGAGGGTAATGAAAAACTGTTTTTT. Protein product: CAISDREGNEKLFF.

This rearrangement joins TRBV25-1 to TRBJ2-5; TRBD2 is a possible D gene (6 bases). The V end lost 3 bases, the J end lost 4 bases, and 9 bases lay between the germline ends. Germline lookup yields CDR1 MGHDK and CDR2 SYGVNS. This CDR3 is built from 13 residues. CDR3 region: CASSEFGGETQYF. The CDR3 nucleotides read TGTGCCAGCAGTGAGTTCGGGGGAGAGACCCAGTACTTC.

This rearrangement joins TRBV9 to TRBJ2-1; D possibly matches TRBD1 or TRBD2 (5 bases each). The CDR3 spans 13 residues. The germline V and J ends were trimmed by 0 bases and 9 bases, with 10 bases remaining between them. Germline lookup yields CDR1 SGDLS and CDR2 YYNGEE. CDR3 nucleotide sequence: TGTGCCAGCAGCGTAGTATGGGGGACTGAGCAGTTCTTC. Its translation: CASSVVWGTEQFF.

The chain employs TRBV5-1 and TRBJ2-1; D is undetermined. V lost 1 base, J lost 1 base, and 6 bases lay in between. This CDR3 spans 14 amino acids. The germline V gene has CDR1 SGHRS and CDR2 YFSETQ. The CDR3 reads CASSLPSSYNEQFF. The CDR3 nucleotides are TGCGCCAGCAGCTTGCCTTCATCCTACAATGAGCAGTTCTTC.

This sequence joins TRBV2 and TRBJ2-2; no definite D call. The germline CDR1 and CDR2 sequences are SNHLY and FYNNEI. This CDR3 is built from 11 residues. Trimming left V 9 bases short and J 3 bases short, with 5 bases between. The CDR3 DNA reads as TGTGCCAGTAAATACACCGGGGAGCTGTTTTTT. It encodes CASKYTGELFF.

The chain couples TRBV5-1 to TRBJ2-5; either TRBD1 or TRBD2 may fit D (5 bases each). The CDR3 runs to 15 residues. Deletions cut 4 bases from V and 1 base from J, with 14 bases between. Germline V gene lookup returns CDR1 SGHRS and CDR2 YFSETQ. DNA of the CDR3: TGCGCCAGCAGCGGGTGGGACGGCTCCCAAGAGACCCAGTACTTC. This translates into CASSGWDGSQETQYF.